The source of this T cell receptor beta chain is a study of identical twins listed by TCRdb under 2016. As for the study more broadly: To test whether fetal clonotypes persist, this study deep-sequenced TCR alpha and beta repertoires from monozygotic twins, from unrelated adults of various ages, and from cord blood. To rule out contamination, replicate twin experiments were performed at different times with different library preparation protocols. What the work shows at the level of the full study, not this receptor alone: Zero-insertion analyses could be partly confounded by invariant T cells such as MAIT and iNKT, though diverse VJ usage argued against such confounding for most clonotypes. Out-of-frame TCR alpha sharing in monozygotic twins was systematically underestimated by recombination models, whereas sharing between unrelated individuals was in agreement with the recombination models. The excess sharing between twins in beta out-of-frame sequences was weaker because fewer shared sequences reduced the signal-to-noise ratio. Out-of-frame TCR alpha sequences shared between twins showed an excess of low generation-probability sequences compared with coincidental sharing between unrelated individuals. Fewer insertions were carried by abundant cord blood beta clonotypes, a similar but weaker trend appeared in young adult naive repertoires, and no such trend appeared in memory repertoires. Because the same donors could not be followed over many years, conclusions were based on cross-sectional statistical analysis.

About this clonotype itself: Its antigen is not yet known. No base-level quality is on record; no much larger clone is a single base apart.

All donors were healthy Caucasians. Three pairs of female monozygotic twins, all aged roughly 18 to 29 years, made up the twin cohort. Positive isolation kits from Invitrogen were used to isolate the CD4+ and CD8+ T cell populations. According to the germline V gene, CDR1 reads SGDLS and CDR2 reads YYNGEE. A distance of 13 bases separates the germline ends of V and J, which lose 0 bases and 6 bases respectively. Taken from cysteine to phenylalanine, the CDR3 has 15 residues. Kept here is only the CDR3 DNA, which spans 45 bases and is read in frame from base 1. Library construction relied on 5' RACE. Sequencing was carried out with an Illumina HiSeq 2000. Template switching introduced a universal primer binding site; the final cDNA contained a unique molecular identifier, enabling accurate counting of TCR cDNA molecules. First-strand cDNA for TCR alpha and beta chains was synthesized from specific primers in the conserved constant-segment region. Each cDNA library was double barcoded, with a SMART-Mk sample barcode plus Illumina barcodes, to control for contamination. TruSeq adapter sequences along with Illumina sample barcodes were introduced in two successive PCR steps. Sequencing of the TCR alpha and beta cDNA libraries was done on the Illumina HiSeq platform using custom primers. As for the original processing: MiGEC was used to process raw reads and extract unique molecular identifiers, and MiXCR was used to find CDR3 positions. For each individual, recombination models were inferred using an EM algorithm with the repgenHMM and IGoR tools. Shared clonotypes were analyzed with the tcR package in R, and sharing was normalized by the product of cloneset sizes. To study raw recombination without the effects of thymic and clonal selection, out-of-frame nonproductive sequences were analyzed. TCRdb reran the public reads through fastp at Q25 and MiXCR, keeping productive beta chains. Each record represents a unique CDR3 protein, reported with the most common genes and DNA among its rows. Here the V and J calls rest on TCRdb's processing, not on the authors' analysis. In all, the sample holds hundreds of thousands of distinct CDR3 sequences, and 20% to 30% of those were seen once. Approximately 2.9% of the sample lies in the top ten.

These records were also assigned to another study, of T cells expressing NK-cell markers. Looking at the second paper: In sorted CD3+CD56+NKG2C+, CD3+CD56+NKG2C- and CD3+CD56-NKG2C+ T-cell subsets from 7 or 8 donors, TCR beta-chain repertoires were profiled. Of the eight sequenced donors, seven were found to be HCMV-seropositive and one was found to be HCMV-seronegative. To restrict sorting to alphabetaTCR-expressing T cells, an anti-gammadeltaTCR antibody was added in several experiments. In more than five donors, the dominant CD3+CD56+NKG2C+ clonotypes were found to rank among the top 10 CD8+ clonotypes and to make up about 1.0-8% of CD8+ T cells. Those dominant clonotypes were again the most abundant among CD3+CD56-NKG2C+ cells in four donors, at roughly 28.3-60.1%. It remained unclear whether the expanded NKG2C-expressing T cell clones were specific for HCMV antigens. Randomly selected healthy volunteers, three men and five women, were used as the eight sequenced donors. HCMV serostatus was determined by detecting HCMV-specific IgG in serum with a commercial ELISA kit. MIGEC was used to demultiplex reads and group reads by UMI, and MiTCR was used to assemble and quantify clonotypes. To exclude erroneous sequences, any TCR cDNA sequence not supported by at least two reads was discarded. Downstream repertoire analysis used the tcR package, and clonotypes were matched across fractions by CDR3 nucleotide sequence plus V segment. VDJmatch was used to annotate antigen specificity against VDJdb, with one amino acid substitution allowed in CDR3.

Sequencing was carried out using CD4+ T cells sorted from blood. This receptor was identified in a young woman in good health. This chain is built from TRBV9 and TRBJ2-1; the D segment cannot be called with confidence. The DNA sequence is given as TGTGCCAGCAGCGTAGGTTCGTCCCTAAGCAATGAGCAGTTCTTC. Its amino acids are CASSVGSSLSNEQFF.